This entry is about one T cell receptor (beta chain). Its cognate antigen is unknown. This specimen belongs to a study of radiation and T cells in renal cell carcinoma. Time point of the sample: blood 2 weeks post-SBRT. Treatment here: 15 Gy SBRT to primary tumor, nephrectomy 4 weeks later. This renal cell carcinoma was of the clear cell type. Trimming cost V 3 bases and J 6 bases; bases outside gene matches: 11. The length of the CDR3 is 16 residues. Germline lookup yields CDR1 KGHSH and CDR2 LQKENI. Study-wide results and limits: From baseline, blood top tumor clonotypes peaked at 2 weeks post-radiation. Pretreatment tumor biopsies were lacking, so baseline clonotypes are unknown.

Here immunoSEQ multiplex PCR was the method, and the copy in TCRdb shows in-frame clones only, minus some. The table shows some 58,000 clones, with around 76% occurring only once. V is TRBV18 and J is TRBJ1-2; 9 positions agree with TRBD1. This TCR derives from a man in his 60s with renal cell carcinoma. The material was blood, obtained from a patient whose treatment included radiotherapy and nephrectomy. CDR3 nucleotide sequence: TGTGCCAGCTCACCTGGTCCGGGACAGGGAGAACATGGCTACACCTTC. Encoded protein: CASSPGPGQGEHGYTF.